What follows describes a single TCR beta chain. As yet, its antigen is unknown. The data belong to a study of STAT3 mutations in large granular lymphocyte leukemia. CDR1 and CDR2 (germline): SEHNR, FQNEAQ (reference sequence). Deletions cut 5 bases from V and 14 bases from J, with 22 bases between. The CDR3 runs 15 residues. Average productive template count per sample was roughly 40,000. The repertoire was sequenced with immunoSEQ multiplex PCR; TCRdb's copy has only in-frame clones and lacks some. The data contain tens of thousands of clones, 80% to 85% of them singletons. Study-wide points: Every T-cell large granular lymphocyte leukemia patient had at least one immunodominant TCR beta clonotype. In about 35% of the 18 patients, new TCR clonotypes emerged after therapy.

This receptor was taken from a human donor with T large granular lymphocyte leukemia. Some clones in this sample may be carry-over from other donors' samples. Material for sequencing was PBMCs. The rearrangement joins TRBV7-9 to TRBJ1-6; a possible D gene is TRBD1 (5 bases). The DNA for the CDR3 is TGTGCCAGCAGCCCAGGGAGGGGCCTGGGGGAGGCCCTCCACTTT. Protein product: CASSPGRGLGEALHF.